This T cell receptor (beta chain) was retrieved from a study of T-cell reconstitution after alpha-beta-depleted transplantation in children. Findings of the study overall: Surviving thymic progenitors and recipient T cells were the source of high TCRbeta diversity at day 60 in some patients.

In regard to this clonotype: Its matching antigen is unknown. Because the CDR3 is missing its conserved closing phenylalanine or tryptophan, this is likely a read error.

The TCRbeta library was prepared with unique molecular identifiers. TCRdb used MiXCR to reprocess the PCR reads, holding one entry per CDR3 protein. This table holds nearly 200,000 distinct CDR3 sequences, roughly 6.3% found once. This CDR3 has 15 amino acids. CDR1 is DFQATT and CDR2 is SNEGSKA in the germline V gene (reference sequence). Trimming stripped 5 bases from V and 2 bases from J, with 15 bases between. The receptor comes from a girl in the first two years of life with combined immunodeficiency, due to receive a stem cell transplant. This chain joins TRBV20-1 and TRBJ1-4, with D hard to call. The sample consisted of PBMCs, taken before TCRalphabeta/CD19-depleted stem cell transplant. DNA of the CDR3: TGCAGTGCTCAGACACGTCGGTACACTAATGAAAAACTGTTTTAT. It yields the protein CSAQTRRYTNEKLFY.